This TCR beta chain is from a study of shared clonotypes between healthy human individuals. This CDR3 has 13 amino acids. The trim removed 6 bases at V and 3 bases at J, leaving 5 bases unmatched. The germline V gene encodes CDR1 SQVTM and CDR2 ANQGSEA. The data were produced by immunoSEQ multiplex PCR, yet TCRdb's version contains in-frame clones alone and is incomplete. This repertoire shows 2 million to 2.5 million clones, approximately 94% found once; its top ten account for 1.5% to 2%. Naive CD8 cells lacked CD45RO and underwent positive selection for CCR7, leaving out terminally differentiated effector memory CD45RA+ cells. Study donors comprised healthy, HIV-negative adults devoid of recent acute infection or vaccination.

The rearrangement uses TRBV29-1 and TRBJ2-1, with 7 bases matching TRBD2. The sequence was obtained from a man between 18 and 35 years old in good health. Some clones in this sample may be carry-over from other donors' samples. Input material: naive CD8+ T cells from PBMCs. The CDR3 DNA follows: TGCAGCGTATGGGGAGGGGACTACAATGAGCAGTTCTTC. Its protein product is CSVWGGDYNEQFF.